The 26 T cell receptor beta chains given below trace back to one sample, sequenced in a study of OX40 agonist ivuxolimab in advanced cancers. Some clones are missing from TCRdb's copy, which holds only in-frame ones; the method was immunoSEQ multiplex PCR. Of fewer than 70,000 clones listed, around 78% are singletons. The sequencing here drew on CD4+ or CD8+ T cells sorted from blood, taken in a trial of the OX40 agonist ivuxolimab. Every receptor here comes from an adult with an advanced solid tumor such as melanoma, head and neck, liver or kidney cancer.

This chain uses TRBV5-6 with TRBJ1-2; 7 bases fit TRBD1. The V gene's germline CDR1 is SGHDT and CDR2 YYEEEE. This CDR3 region has 13 residues. V was pared by 3 bases and J by 8 bases, with 7 bases of the junction left unmatched. The CDR3 reads CASSSDRFSGYTF. The CDR3 bases are TGTGCCAGCAGCTCGGACAGGTTTTCGGGCTACACCTTC.

The chain employs TRBV6-1 and TRBJ2-7; D call uncertain. Germline CDR1 reads MNHNS; CDR2 reads SASEGT. The V end was cut by 7 bases, the J end by 9 bases, with 19 bases between. The CDR3 has 13 amino acids. CDR3 protein: CASNQTPACGQYF. For the CDR3, the DNA is TGTGCCAGCAACCAGACCCCTGCTTGTGGGCAGTACTTC.

V is TRBV28 and J is TRBJ1-5; tentatively, D is TRBD1 (6 bases). Germline CDR1 and CDR2: MDHEN and SYDVKM. Trimming removed 5 bases at V and 3 bases at J, with 17 bases between. This CDR3 is built from 16 residues. CDR3 loop: CASSPPVGGNNQPQHF. In nucleotides, the CDR3 is TGTGCCAGCAGTCCCCCCGTAGGGGGGAACAATCAGCCCCAGCATTTT.

The chain carries TRBV7-3 and TRBJ2-1, with 11 positions matching TRBD2. Germline V gene sequence: CDR1 SGHTA, CDR2 FQGTGA. With V trimmed by 5 bases and J by 9 bases, 15 bases remained unmatched. This CDR3 has 17 residues. As DNA, the CDR3 is TGTGCCAGCAGCCCCACGGGTAGCGGGGGGGCGAACGGTGAGCAGTTCTTC. It specifies CASSPTGSGGANGEQFF.

The rearrangement joins TRBV30 to TRBJ1-2; D remains unclear. The CDR3 totals 12 residues. Germline CDR1 is GTSNPN and CDR2 is SVGIG (reference sequence). With 1 base removed from V and 0 bases from J, the gap between germline ends came to 3 bases. Here the CDR3 reads CAWSDTNYGYTF. CDR3 in DNA: TGTGCCTGGAGTGACACTAACTATGGCTACACCTTC.

V and J are TRBV19 and TRBJ2-1, with 7 bases aligning to TRBD2. CDR1 is LNHDA and CDR2 is SQIVND in the germline V gene (reference sequence). There are 15 residues in the CDR3. V dropped 4 bases and J dropped 7; count of bases not matched to a gene: 10. The CDR3 DNA reads as TGTGCCAGTAGTACGCCTAGCGGTTCTCGGAATGAGCAGTTCTTC. Residues: CASSTPSGSRNEQFF.

The V gene is TRBV4-2, the J gene TRBJ2-1; 14 bases are shared with TRBD2. J gave up 7 bases and V 4 bases, and 15 bases lay outside the gene matches. Per the germline V gene, CDR1 is LGHNA and CDR2 is YNFKEQ. This CDR3 comprises 19 residues. The CDR3 nucleotides read TGTGCCAGCAGCCGACCCCCAGGGGGGACTAGCGGGGGAGGGAATGAGCAGTTCTTC. Encoded protein: CASSRPPGGTSGGGNEQFF.

This rearrangement joins TRBV21-1 to TRBJ2-3; the table gives TRBD2 as D, unverified against the DNA. TRBV21-1 is a known pseudogene. This CDR3 is 20 amino acids long. As DNA, the CDR3 is TGTGCCAGCAGCCTCTCGGGACTAGCGGGAACAAACCTTAGCACAGATACGCAGTATTTT. This sequence encodes CASSLSGLAGTNLSTDTQYF.

This clone was found once. The J gene is TRBJ1-4, the V gene TRBV6-5, with D hard to call. CDR3 length: 15 amino acids. Germline V gene sequence: CDR1 MNHEY, CDR2 SVGAGI. V lost 0 bases to trimming and J lost 7 bases, with 12 bases between them. The CDR3 region has the DNA TGTGCCAGCAGTTACTCGCCCGACCCGGGTGAAAAACTGTTTTTT. Translation: CASSYSPDPGEKLFF.

The V call is TRBV20-1, the J call TRBJ2-1, with D hard to call. This CDR3 has 11 residues. In germline, CDR1 is DFQATT, CDR2 SNEGSKA (reference sequence). V was shortened by 1 base and J by 9 bases, with 7 bases between the two germline ends. The CDR3 spells CSARVYTEQFF. DNA for the CDR3: TGCAGTGCTAGAGTGTATACTGAGCAGTTCTTC.

The chain couples TRBV5-1 to TRBJ2-7; TRBD1 agrees at 8 bases. The CDR3 is 15 amino acids. Germline V gene lookup returns CDR1 SGHRS and CDR2 YFSETQ. V lost 3 bases, J lost 4 bases, and 9 bases stayed unmatched. The CDR3, as DNA: TGCGCCAGCAGCTGGGGTGGACAGGGAAGGTACGAGCAGTACTTC. This translates into CASSWGGQGRYEQYF.

The chain combines TRBV6-1 with TRBJ1-4, with a tentative D call TRBD1 (6 bases). Germline V gene lookup returns CDR1 MNHNS and CDR2 SASEGT. Trimming cost V 2 bases and J 0 bases, with 13 bases left between them. The CDR3 consists of 17 residues. CDR3 coding DNA: TGTGCCAGCAGTGAATATCCACCAGGGGCAACTAATGAAAAACTGTTTTTT. It yields the protein CASSEYPPGATNEKLFF.

The rearrangement joins TRBV2 to TRBJ1-1; D ambiguous. The CDR3 runs 13 residues. CDR1 and CDR2 from the germline V gene are SNHLY and FYNNEI. Trimming left V 4 bases short and J 1 base short, with 7 bases between. DNA for the CDR3: TGTGCCAGCAGTGGAGATGGGAACACTGAAGCTTTCTTT. It yields the protein CASSGDGNTEAFF.

This clone has only one observation. The chain links TRBV9 to TRBJ2-1; 7 nucleotides align to TRBD1. Germline assignment: CDR1 SGDLS and CDR2 YYNGEE. The ends lost 4 bases at V and 5 bases at J; junction bases unmatched: 3. This CDR3 contains 13 residues. CDR3 DNA: TGTGCCAGCAGCTTACAGGGGAACAATGAGCAGTTCTTC. Encoded protein: CASSLQGNNEQFF.

This chain connects TRBV7-2 to TRBJ2-1, with TRBD2 matching 10 bases. The germline gives CDR1 SGHTA, CDR2 FQGNSA. After removal of 4 bases from V and 3 bases from J, the junction contained 3 bases not matched to a gene. This CDR3 region has 15 residues. The CDR3: CASSSLAGGYNEQFF. The CDR3, as DNA: TGTGCCAGCAGCTCATTAGCGGGGGGCTACAATGAGCAGTTCTTC.

The CDR3 loop is CASSTRATGTVNTEAFF. DNA of the CDR3: TGTGCCAGCAGCACTAGAGCCACCGGGACAGTGAACACTGAAGCTTTCTTT. The chain uses TRBV9 and TRBJ1-1, with TRBD1 identical over 7 bases. The V segment lost 4 bases and the J segment 0 bases; nucleotides outside the gene matches: 12. The CDR3 is made up of 17 amino acids. Per germline, CDR1 SGDLS and CDR2 YYNGEE.

The rearrangement joins TRBV27 to TRBJ2-7; perhaps TRBD1 as D (7 bases). This CDR3 region has 15 residues. The germline CDR1 and CDR2 sequences are MNHEY and SMNVEV (reference sequence). V was clipped by 7 bases and J by 3 bases, with 19 bases between them. The CDR3 DNA follows: TGTGCCAGCATCCTAGGCGGGACAGATTACTACGAGCAGTACTTC. It specifies CASILGGTDYYEQYF.

The chain has TRBV7-8 and TRBJ2-1, with D perhaps matching TRBD2 (6 bases). Germline CDR1 SGHVS, CDR2 FQNEAQ. Trimming shortened V by 6 bases and J by 9 bases, and 12 bases separated the two germline ends. The CDR3 consists of 12 residues. The CDR3 DNA reads TGTGCCAGCAGGGCCCGGGGGATTGAGCAGTTCTTC. Protein product: CASRARGIEQFF.

This clone was seen a handful of times. V gene TRBV7-9 combines with J gene TRBJ2-3; TRBD2 aligns across 10 bases. The ends lost 1 base at V and 4 bases at J; junction bases unmatched: 5. Germline lookup yields CDR1 SEHNR and CDR2 FQNEAQ (reference sequence). This CDR3 region has 16 residues. DNA of the CDR3: TGTGCCAGCAGCTTAGGGCTAGCGGGGGCCTCAGATACGCAGTATTTT. As protein: CASSLGLAGASDTQYF.

The chain couples TRBV4-3 to TRBJ1-2, with a weak D call TRBD1 (6 bases). The CDR3 has 15 residues. V lost 0 bases and J 5 bases, leaving 13 bases between the germline ends. Germline loops: CDR1 LGHNA, CDR2 YSLEER. The CDR3, as DNA: TGCGCCAGCAGCCAAGAACCAGGGGCGCATTATGGCTACACCTTC. This sequence encodes CASSQEPGAHYGYTF.

This chain uses TRBV11-3 with TRBJ1-6; D is unclear. V lost 1 base, J lost 10 bases, and 8 bases lay in between. CDR3 length: 13 amino acids. Germline CDR1 is SGHNT and CDR2 is YENEEA. CDR3 DNA sequence: TGTGCCAGCAGCTTAGGGGCAGAGTCACCCCTCCACTTT. The encoded protein is CASSLGAESPLHF.

V and J are TRBV28 and TRBJ1-2; D gene uncertain. This CDR3 contains 14 residues. Germline lookup yields CDR1 MDHEN and CDR2 SYDVKM. V was shortened by 6 bases and J by 10 bases, with 21 bases between the two germline ends. DNA of the CDR3: TGTGCCAGCAGACTTGGGCCCTTCAGTGGGGACTACACCTTC. Protein sequence: CASRLGPFSGDYTF.

This chain connects TRBV28 to TRBJ2-7; the match to TRBD2 covers 8 bases. The junction had 7 bases not matched to a gene; V was cut back by 5 bases and J by 1 base. This CDR3 has 15 residues. The V gene's germline CDR1 is MDHEN and CDR2 SYDVKM. The CDR3 DNA reads TGTGCCAGCAGTAGCCCCGGGAGGGGTTCCTACGAGCAGTACTTC. It is translated as CASSSPGRGSYEQYF.

This chain's CDR3 is CASSRTRSRQETQYF. In DNA form, the CDR3 reads TGTGCCAGCAGCCGAACTCGGTCGCGGCAAGAGACCCAGTACTTC. The chain recombines TRBV7-2 with TRBJ2-5; D uncertain. V lost 5 bases and J 2 bases, leaving 15 bases between the germline ends. Germline V lookup: CDR1 SGHTA, CDR2 FQGNSA. The CDR3 contains 15 residues. The full variable domain, its missing parts supplied by reference TRBV7-2 and TRBJ2-5, is GAGVSQSPSNKVTEKGKDVELRCDPISGHTALYWYRQSLGQGLEFLIYFQGNSAPDKSGLPSDRFSAERTGGSVSTLTIQRTQQEDSAVYLCASSRTRSRQETQYFGPGTRLLVL.

The table lists this clone with a few counts. The CDR3 sequence is CASSPQGDSNQPQHF. As DNA, the CDR3 is TGTGCCAGCAGCCCTCAGGGGGATAGCAATCAGCCCCAGCATTTT. The chain is built from TRBV4-2 and TRBJ1-5; 7 bases agree with TRBD1. With V trimmed by 4 bases and J by 0 bases, 3 bases remained unmatched. Germline V gives CDR1 LGHNA, CDR2 YNFKEQ. The CDR3 contains 15 residues.

V usage is TRBV5-1 and J usage is TRBJ1-1; 11 bases match TRBD1. There are 18 residues in the CDR3. Trimming at V came to 0 bases and at J to 5 bases, leaving 12 bases not matched to a gene. The germline CDR1 and CDR2 sequences are SGHRS and YFSETQ. The CDR3 DNA is TGCGCCAGCAGCTTGGATGATTATACGGGGACAGGGGGAACTGAAGCTTTCTTT. This translates into CASSLDDYTGTGGTEAFF.